The clone carrying this T cell receptor (beta chain) was seen only once. In the original processing: Estimated nucleated cell counts came from reference gene primer amplification. Profiled with immunoSEQ multiplex PCR; TCRdb holds only in-frame clones, not every one. That table gives V, J and clone size, and the DNA gave D and trimming. The table has 80,000 to 95,000 clones, roughly 84% seen once. The data derive from a study of blood T cell repertoires in COVID-19. Across the study: Researchers got acute and convalescent COVID-19 samples from the United States, Italy and Spain. T cells, B-cell-depleted T cells, or PBMCs provided the cDNA or gDNA that served as material.

The germline CDR1 and CDR2 sequences are MGHDK and SYGVNS. V gave up 7 bases and J gave up 5 bases; unmatched junction bases: 8. The CDR3 is 14 amino acids. The specimen was peripheral blood. The chain has TRBV25-1 and TRBJ2-3; 8 bases are shared with TRBD2. The sequence was obtained from an elderly woman in a cohort sampled during active or convalescent COVID-19. CDR3 loop: CASIPGGDRDTQYF. The CDR3 coding sequence is TGTGCCAGCATTCCCGGGGGGGACCGAGATACGCAGTATTTT.